This TCR beta chain was documented in a study of blood T cells in healthy people across ages. Points from the study as a whole: CMV status of donors was not determined, possibly confounding expanded clonotype changes. There were more naive CD4+ cells and higher diversity in long-lived donors than in aged donors.

With regard to this clonotype: Its antigen is unidentified.

Using a J-beta primer mix together with a sample-barcoded 5' primer, a second PCR was run for roughly 6 to 11 cycles. TCRdb re-derived calls from the 5' RACE reads in MiXCR, one entry per CDR3 protein. The sample has 800,000 to 950,000 distinct CDR3 sequences, under 40% seen once. The receptor's source is a man aged 18 to 30 in good health. The sequencing input was blood.

CDR3 region: CASSTRTALSTDTQYF. In DNA form, the CDR3 reads TGTGCCAGCAGCACGAGGACAGCTTTGAGCACAGATACGCAGTATTTT. This chain joins TRBV7-3 and TRBJ2-3, with D possibly matching TRBD1 (6 bases). CDR3 length equals 16 residues. Germline-derived CDR1 and CDR2 are SGHTA and FQGTGA. V was clipped by 5 bases and J by 0 bases, with 15 bases between them.